The 30 T cell receptor beta chains below come from one sample, sequenced in a study of T cell changes during pregnancy in multiple sclerosis. Some clones are missing from TCRdb's copy, which holds only in-frame ones; the method was immunoSEQ multiplex PCR. The sample has about 50,000 clones; 90% to 95% are singletons. The specimen was CD4+ T cells from peripheral blood mononuclear cells, collected after pregnancy. All receptors come from a female donor with multiple sclerosis, enrolled in a pregnancy study.

The rearrangement joins TRBV30 to TRBJ2-1; D remains ambiguous. The V end was cut by 2 bases, the J end by 8 bases, with 10 bases between. CDR3 length: 12 residues. Germline V gives CDR1 GTSNPN, CDR2 SVGIG (reference sequence). CDR3: CAWSNPPDEQFF. DNA for the CDR3: TGTGCCTGGAGTAATCCCCCCGATGAGCAGTTCTTC.

The genes are TRBV11-2 and TRBJ1-1, with TRBD1 as a possible D gene (5 bases). The germline V gene has CDR1 SGHAT and CDR2 FQNNGV. Trimming took off 1 base at V and 4 bases at J, with 10 bases between the two ends. The CDR3 covers 14 residues. The CDR3 sequence is CASSLAGWSTEAFF. Here the CDR3 DNA reads TGTGCCAGCAGCTTAGCAGGGTGGAGCACTGAAGCTTTCTTT.

The chain couples TRBV27 to TRBJ2-7; D gene ambiguous. V lost 5 bases, J lost 0 bases, and 14 bases lay in between. The CDR3 spans 15 residues. Germline V lookup: CDR1 MNHEY, CDR2 SMNVEV (reference sequence). Here the CDR3 reads CASSPTDYSSYEQYF. CDR3 bases: TGTGCCAGCAGTCCTACGGATTACAGCTCCTACGAGCAGTACTTC.

The V and J genes are TRBV7-9 and TRBJ1-2, with 10 bases identical to TRBD1. The ends lost 6 bases at V and 6 bases at J; junction bases unmatched: 10. This CDR3 has 15 amino acids. CDR1 and CDR2 from the germline V gene are SEHNR and FQNEAQ (reference sequence). The CDR3, as DNA: TGTGCCAGCAGTCAAGCGTCGGGACAGGGGAATGGCTACACCTTC. The encoded protein is CASSQASGQGNGYTF.

This chain joins TRBV7-8 and TRBJ2-1, with 10 bases aligning to TRBD2. J was trimmed by 3 bases and V by 0 bases; bases with no gene match: 8. Germline V gives CDR1 SGHVS, CDR2 FQNEAQ. The CDR3 totals 18 residues. CDR3 residues: CASSLALITSGNYNEQFF. The CDR3, as DNA: TGTGCCAGCAGCTTAGCGCTAATCACTAGCGGGAACTACAATGAGCAGTTCTTC.

The DNA of the CDR3 is TGTGCCAGCAGCTTAGAAGCGGGAGCTTCCCCGGGGGAGCAGTTCTTC. Protein sequence: CASSLEAGASPGEQFF. The J gene is TRBJ2-1, the V gene TRBV7-2; 8 bases agree with TRBD2. Germline V gives CDR1 SGHTA, CDR2 FQGNSA. CDR3 length: 16 amino acids. Trimming removed 1 base from V and 10 bases from J; junction bases left unmatched: 12.

The chain has TRBV28 and TRBJ1-4; D is unclear. CDR3 length: 16 residues. Germline V gene data show CDR1 as MDHEN and CDR2 as SYDVKM. With 5 bases removed from V and 5 bases from J, the gap between germline ends came to 18 bases. CDR3 DNA: TGTGCCAGCAGTCTACGGGTCGTAGGTAGGAATGAAAAACTGTTTTTT. Translated: CASSLRVVGRNEKLFF.

The V gene is TRBV5-1, the J gene TRBJ2-2; 10 bases line up with TRBD1. CDR3 length equals 16 residues. V was pared by 4 bases and J by 4 bases, with 7 bases of the junction left unmatched. CDR1 is SGHRS and CDR2 is YFSETQ in the germline V gene. In DNA, the CDR3 is TGCGCCAGCAGCGGGGGGACAGGGGTGACCACCGGGGAGCTGTTTTTT. Translating it yields CASSGGTGVTTGELFF.

The chain employs TRBV7-6 and TRBJ2-6, with D perhaps matching TRBD1 (6 bases). CDR3 length equals 17 residues. Germline V gene sequence: CDR1 SGHVS, CDR2 FNYEAQ. Trimming shortened V by 5 bases and J by 0 bases, and 14 bases separated the two germline ends. CDR3 coding DNA: TGTGCCAGCAGCCCGGGACATGTTTCCTCTGGGGCCAACGTCCTGACTTTC. Translation gives CASSPGHVSSGANVLTF.

This CDR3 reads CASRWTGSAGELFF. The CDR3 DNA reads TGTGCCAGCAGATGGACAGGGTCCGCCGGGGAGCTGTTTTTT. This rearrangement joins TRBV7-8 to TRBJ2-2, with 8 bases fitting TRBD1. Losses at the gene ends were 6 bases for V and 6 bases for J; bases not matched to a gene: 6. Looked up from germline, CDR1 is SGHVS and CDR2 is FQNEAQ. CDR3 length: 14 amino acids.

A single count supports this clone. V gene TRBV9 combines with J gene TRBJ2-7; 7 nucleotides match TRBD2. This CDR3 comprises 15 residues. Trimming at V came to 0 bases and at J to 4 bases, leaving 7 bases not matched to a gene. Germline CDR1 SGDLS, CDR2 YYNGEE. CDR3 coding DNA: TGTGCCAGCAGCGTAGCTGGGGAGGGCGATTACGAGCAGTACTTC. Its protein is CASSVAGEGDYEQYF.

This clone was picked up a small number of times. The V call is TRBV5-1, the J call TRBJ2-4; 8 bases fit TRBD2. Germline CDR1 is SGHRS and CDR2 is YFSETQ. The CDR3 totals 16 residues. The V segment lost 4 bases and the J segment 6 bases; nucleotides outside the gene matches: 12. CDR3 coding DNA: TGCGCCAGCAGCCAAATTCTGGCGGGAGGTATAAACATTCAGTACTTC. Translation: CASSQILAGGINIQYF. Full variable domain (rest looked up from reference TRBV5-1 and TRBJ2-4): KAGVTQTPRYLIKTRGQQVTLSCSPISGHRSVSWYQQTPGQGLQFLFEYFSETQRNKGNFPGRFSGRQFSNSRSEMNVSTLELGDSALYLCASSQILAGGINIQYFGAGTRLSVL.

V is TRBV7-3 and J is TRBJ1-3; D is possibly TRBD1 (6 bases). Germline CDR1 is SGHTA and CDR2 is FQGTGA. Trimming pared 5 bases from V and 7 bases from J, leaving 12 bases between. CDR3 length equals 13 residues. The CDR3 reads CASSPGAGNTIYF. The CDR3 DNA sequence: TGTGCCAGCAGCCCAGGGGCCGGGAACACCATATATTTT.

The rearrangement links TRBV11-3 to TRBJ2-7; 7 positions agree with TRBD1. CDR1 and CDR2 from the germline V gene are SGHNT and YENEEA. The CDR3 length is 12 residues. V lost 6 bases and J lost 4; bases outside the gene matches: 3. CDR3 sequence: CASSRTGYEQYF. CDR3 DNA sequence: TGTGCCAGCAGTCGGACAGGATACGAGCAGTACTTC. Together with reference TRBV11-3 and TRBJ2-7, the CDR3 gives the full variable domain: EAGVVQSPRYKIIEKKQPVAFWCNPISGHNTLYWYLQNLGQGPELLIRYENEEAVDDSQLPKDRFSAERLKGVDSTLKIQPAELGDSAVYLCASSRTGYEQYFGPGTRLTVT.

A remark on this clone: The sample contains more than one DNA sequence encoding this CDR3. The chain carries TRBV5-1 and TRBJ2-7; 9 bases map to TRBD2. Trimming removed 4 bases from V and 3 bases from J; junction bases left unmatched: 5. Germline CDR1 and CDR2: SGHRS and YFSETQ. The CDR3 length is 14 residues. Here the CDR3 reads CASSQTSGYYEQYF. The CDR3 DNA sequence: TGCGCCAGCAGCCAGACTAGCGGATACTACGAGCAGTACTTC. Together with reference TRBV5-1 and TRBJ2-7, the CDR3 gives the full variable domain: KAGVTQTPRYLIKTRGQQVTLSCSPISGHRSVSWYQQTPGQGLQFLFEYFSETQRNKGNFPGRFSGRQFSNSRSEMNVSTLELGDSALYLCASSQTSGYYEQYFGPGTRLTVT.

The chain joins TRBV6-5 to TRBJ1-6; D is uncertain. Trimming removed 2 bases at V and 10 bases at J, with 12 bases between. This CDR3 has 14 residues. Germline loops: CDR1 MNHEY, CDR2 SVGAGI. CDR3 bases: TGTGCCAGCAGTTACGTCGGGGTGGGCTCACCCCTCCACTTT. Protein: CASSYVGVGSPLHF.

The gene calls are TRBV28 and TRBJ2-2; TRBD2 matches 11 bases. The germline CDR1 and CDR2 sequences are MDHEN and SYDVKM. The CDR3 extends over 18 amino acids. V shed 6 bases and J 3 bases; nucleotides not matched to a gene: 12. The CDR3: CASRPRTGSGRDTGELFF. Here the CDR3 DNA reads TGTGCCAGCAGGCCAAGGACAGGTAGCGGGAGGGACACCGGGGAGCTGTTTTTT.

This chain uses TRBV28 with TRBJ2-1, with D maybe TRBD1 (5 bases). Germline CDR1 reads MDHEN; CDR2 reads SYDVKM. V was pared by 3 bases and J by 3 bases, with 9 bases between. This CDR3 has 14 amino acids. Written as DNA, the CDR3 is TGTGCCAGCAGTTTGAGACAGAGCTACAATGAGCAGTTCTTC. The encoded protein is CASSLRQSYNEQFF. Based on the CDR3 plus reference TRBV28 and TRBJ2-1, the full variable domain is DVKVTQSSRYLVKRTGEKVFLECVQDMDHENMFWYRQDPGLGLRLIYFSYDVKMKEKGDIPEGYSVSREKKERFSLILESASTNQTSMYLCASSLRQSYNEQFFGPGTRLTVL.

The CDR3 DNA reads as TGTGCCAGCAGCTTGACTAGCTTAAGGACTCAGCCCCAGCATTTT. This sequence encodes CASSLTSLRTQPQHF. The chain is built from TRBV5-5 and TRBJ1-5, with D uncertain. V was clipped by 1 base and J by 6 bases, with 14 bases between them. This CDR3 comprises 15 residues. CDR1 is SGHKS, CDR2 YYEKEE, per germline (reference sequence).

The table lists this clone with a count of one. CDR3 loop: CASRSSEQYF. The CDR3 DNA reads TGTGCCAGCAGGAGCTCCGAGCAGTACTTC. V and J are TRBV6-1 and TRBJ2-7, with D unclear. The V end was cut by 6 bases, the J end by 6 bases, with 6 bases between. There are 10 residues in the CDR3. Per the germline V gene, CDR1 is MNHNS and CDR2 is SASEGT.

This chain uses TRBV2 with TRBJ2-5; 8 bases line up with TRBD2. Germline values: CDR1 SNHLY, CDR2 FYNNEI. This CDR3 contains 12 residues. J lost 4 bases, V lost 11 bases, and 6 bases had no gene match. Written as DNA, the CDR3 is TGTGCCTGTCGGGGGGGGTCAGAGACCCAGTACTTC. It encodes CACRGGSETQYF.

In this sample, this clone turned up a few times. The rearrangement links TRBV18 to TRBJ1-5; 12 bases are a match to TRBD1. Trimming took 6 bases from V and 7 from J; bases not matched to a gene: 4. Germline V gene data show CDR1 as KGHSH and CDR2 as LQKENI. There are 14 residues in the CDR3. The CDR3 coding sequence is TGTGCCAGCTCGGGACAGGGGGCATGGCAGCCCCAGCATTTT. The encoded protein is CASSGQGAWQPQHF. The entire variable domain, with the rest obtained from reference TRBV18 and TRBJ1-5, is as follows: NAGVMQNPRHLVRRRGQEARLRCSPMKGHSHVYWYRQLPEEGLKFMVYLQKENIIDESGMPKERFSAEFPKEGPSILRIQQVVRGDSAAYFCASSGQGAWQPQHFGDGTRLSIL.

V and J are TRBV2 and TRBJ2-3, with D perhaps matching TRBD2 (5 bases). V was cut by 1 base and J by 0 bases, with 14 bases left in between. From germline, CDR1 is SNHLY and CDR2 FYNNEI. The CDR3 is 17 residues long. The CDR3 loop reads CASSEVGLASSTDTQYF. In nucleotides, the CDR3 is TGTGCCAGCAGTGAAGTAGGACTGGCTTCTAGCACAGATACGCAGTATTTT.

This chain uses TRBV2 with TRBJ2-3; 7 positions agree with TRBD2. The CDR3 runs to 17 residues. J gave up 0 bases and V 7 bases, and 13 bases lay outside the gene matches. Germline V lookup: CDR1 SNHLY, CDR2 FYNNEI. CDR3 nucleotides: TGTGCCAGCAAACATCGGCTAGCGGCTCCTAGCACAGATACGCAGTATTTT. Translating it yields CASKHRLAAPSTDTQYF.

The CDR3: CASSLVGQGAGTQYF. The CDR3, as DNA: TGTGCCAGCAGCTTGGTAGGACAGGGTGCGGGGACCCAGTACTTC. This rearrangement joins TRBV5-6 to TRBJ2-5; TRBD1 matches at 8 bases. This CDR3 spans 15 amino acids. From germline, CDR1 is SGHDT and CDR2 YYEEEE. J gave up 7 bases and V 0 bases, and 8 bases lay outside the gene matches.

The chain couples TRBV19 to TRBJ2-2; the match to TRBD1 covers 8 bases. Germline loops: CDR1 LNHDA, CDR2 SQIVND (reference sequence). With 5 bases clipped from V and 5 bases from J, the junction kept 1 base outside the gene matches. The CDR3 extends over 13 amino acids. CDR3 sequence reads: CASSDRGTGELFF. The CDR3 DNA reads as TGTGCCAGTAGTGACAGGGGAACCGGGGAGCTGTTTTTT.

The rearrangement links TRBV2 to TRBJ1-3; 7 bases line up with TRBD1. In germline, CDR1 is SNHLY, CDR2 FYNNEI. The J segment lost 4 bases and the V segment lost 6 bases, leaving 12 bases of the junction unmatched. The CDR3 runs to 16 residues. The CDR3 bases are TGTGCCAGCAGGCTCCATTCCGGGACAGCCGGAAACACCATATATTTT. Its protein is CASRLHSGTAGNTIYF.

This chain uses TRBV15 with TRBJ2-5; 9 nucleotides agree with TRBD1. The CDR3 spans 15 residues. Germline-derived CDR1 and CDR2 are LNHNV and YYDKDF (reference sequence). The ends lost 0 bases at V and 4 bases at J; junction bases unmatched: 3. Here the CDR3 DNA reads TGTGCCACCAGCAGAGATCAGGACAGGGGAGAGACCCAGTACTTC. Residues: CATSRDQDRGETQYF.

This rearrangement joins TRBV12-5 to TRBJ2-1; the match to TRBD1 covers 9 bases. Trimming took 6 bases from V and 4 from J; bases not matched to a gene: 7. Germline values: CDR1 LGHNT, CDR2 FRNRAP. CDR3 length: 15 amino acids. The CDR3 is CASGPGTGSYNEQFF. CDR3 sequence (DNA): TGTGCTAGTGGCCCCGGGACAGGGTCATACAATGAGCAGTTCTTC.

The chain employs TRBV6-5 and TRBJ2-3; D is perhaps TRBD2 (6 bases). V was shortened by 1 base and J by 4 bases, with 9 bases between the two germline ends. Per the germline V gene, CDR1 is MNHEY and CDR2 is SVGAGI. There are 14 residues in the CDR3. DNA of the CDR3: TGTGCCAGCAGTTACTATGGCGGGGCAGATACGCAGTATTTT. This gives the protein CASSYYGGADTQYF.